These 31 T cell receptor beta chains originate from one sample sequenced in a study of shared clonotypes between healthy human individuals. Clones were sequenced by immunoSEQ multiplex PCR, and TCRdb holds only the in-frame ones, with some missing. Counted here are around 1.6 million clones, nearly 99% occurring once; the ten biggest clones make up 0.4% to 0.45%. Sample: naive CD4+ T cells sorted from blood. The subset: CD45RA+ positively selected. These receptors were collected from a young man in good health.

The rearrangement joins TRBV7-9 to TRBJ1-1; tentatively, D is TRBD1 (5 bases). The CDR3 contains 12 residues. From germline, CDR1 is SEHNR and CDR2 FQNEAQ (reference sequence). Trimming stripped 5 bases from V and 5 bases from J, with 9 bases between. The CDR3 spells CASSGRQTEAFF. For the CDR3, the DNA is TGTGCCAGCAGCGGCCGACAGACTGAAGCTTTCTTT.

V is TRBV6-5 and J is TRBJ1-4; 7 bases line up with TRBD1. Trimming at V came to 2 bases and at J to 7 bases, leaving 7 bases not matched to a gene. This CDR3 contains 15 residues. Germline assignment: CDR1 MNHEY and CDR2 SVGAGI. The CDR3 is CASSYRGGSGEKLFF. DNA for the CDR3: TGTGCCAGCAGTTACCGAGGGGGCTCTGGTGAAAAACTGTTTTTT.

The CDR3 reads CASSLSSPHEQFF. The CDR3 DNA is TGTGCCAGCAGTTTATCTAGCCCCCATGAGCAGTTCTTC. This chain links TRBV28 with TRBJ2-1, with D possibly being TRBD2 (5 bases). V was shortened by 1 base and J by 8 bases, with 9 bases between the two germline ends. The CDR3 sequence is 13 residues long. Germline CDR1 MDHEN, CDR2 SYDVKM.

The chain has TRBV7-9 and TRBJ2-2; D gene uncertain. CDR1 and CDR2 from the germline V gene are SEHNR and FQNEAQ (reference sequence). Trimming cost V 1 base and J 7 bases, with 4 bases left between them. The CDR3 loop spans 12 amino acids. The CDR3 region has the DNA TGTGCCAGCAGCTTAGTCCTCGGGGAGCTGTTTTTT. Translated: CASSLVLGELFF. Together with reference TRBV7-9 and TRBJ2-2, the CDR3 gives the full variable domain: DTGVSQNPRHKITKRGQNVTFRCDPISEHNRLYWYRQTLGQGPEFLTYFQNEAQLEKSRLLSDRFSAERPKGSFSTLEIQRTEQGDSAMYLCASSLVLGELFFGEGSRLTVL.

V is TRBV7-8 and J is TRBJ2-7, with unresolved D. Looked up from germline, CDR1 is SGHVS and CDR2 is FQNEAQ. Trimming removed 0 bases from V and 3 bases from J, with 9 bases in between. CDR3 length equals 14 residues. CDR3 DNA sequence: TGTGCCAGCAGCTTAGCACGGGCGGACTACGAGCAGTACTTC. Residues: CASSLARADYEQYF.

This sequence joins TRBV7-8 and TRBJ2-7; no clear D. Germline V gene data show CDR1 as SGHVS and CDR2 as FQNEAQ. Trimming took 5 bases from V and 0 from J, leaving 17 bases between them. CDR3 length equals 16 residues. The CDR3 here is CASSPYGSSASYEQYF. The CDR3 region has the DNA TGTGCCAGCAGCCCCTACGGCTCGTCGGCCTCCTACGAGCAGTACTTC.

The chain couples TRBV19 to TRBJ1-4; no reliable D call. V lost 3 bases and J 7 bases, leaving 18 bases between the germline ends. The CDR3 runs 16 residues. Germline CDR1 is LNHDA and CDR2 is SQIVND (reference sequence). The CDR3 region is CASSMGRRARVEKLFF. In DNA form, the CDR3 reads TGTGCCAGTAGTATGGGTCGGAGGGCGCGCGTTGAAAAACTGTTTTTT. Full variable domain (remainder filled in from reference TRBV19 and TRBJ1-4): DGGITQSPKYLFRKEGQNVTLSCEQNLNHDAMYWYRQDPGQGLRLIYYSQIVNDFQKGDIAEGYSVSREKKESFPLTVTSAQKNPTAFYLCASSMGRRARVEKLFFGSGTQLSVL.

J is TRBJ2-2 and V is TRBV6-1, with D perhaps matching TRBD1 (5 bases). V was cut by 6 bases and J by 8 bases, with 13 bases left in between. The CDR3 consists of 13 residues. The germline gives CDR1 MNHNS, CDR2 SASEGT. This CDR3 reads CASRTELWGELFF. CDR3 in DNA: TGTGCCAGCAGGACAGAGCTGTGGGGGGAGCTGTTTTTT.

The rearrangement joins TRBV28 to TRBJ2-3; D is unresolved. Trimming took off 3 bases at V and 0 bases at J, with 10 bases between the two ends. From germline, CDR1 is MDHEN and CDR2 SYDVKM. The CDR3 is 15 residues long. Here the CDR3 reads CASSFVRSSTDTQYF. The CDR3 nucleotides read TGTGCCAGCAGTTTCGTGAGGTCTAGCACAGATACGCAGTATTTT.

This chain joins TRBV7-3 and TRBJ2-3; D is unclear. The V gene's germline CDR1 is SGHTA and CDR2 FQGTGA. The length of the CDR3 is 13 residues. Trimming took 5 bases from V and 4 from J, leaving 10 bases between them. CDR3 region: CASSREIADTQYF. Written as DNA, the CDR3 is TGTGCCAGCAGCCGTGAAATCGCAGATACGCAGTATTTT.

The chain joins TRBV28 to TRBJ1-1; D unclear. Trimming took off 5 bases at V and 3 bases at J, with 16 bases between the two ends. CDR1 MDHEN and CDR2 SYDVKM come from the germline V gene. The length of the CDR3 is 15 residues. The CDR3 spells CASSPPAMGYTEAFF. The CDR3, as DNA: TGTGCCAGCAGTCCTCCCGCGATGGGGTACACTGAAGCTTTCTTT.

The CDR3 coding sequence is TGTGCCAGCTCACCCCAACCGGGACTAGCCTACAATGAGCAGTTCTTC. Amino acid sequence: CASSPQPGLAYNEQFF. V gene TRBV18 combines with J gene TRBJ2-1; 8 positions agree with TRBD2. Germline loops: CDR1 KGHSH, CDR2 LQKENI. The CDR3 loop spans 16 amino acids. V dropped 3 bases and J dropped 2; count of bases not matched to a gene: 6.

The chain recombines TRBV7-8 with TRBJ2-7; the D is unclear. V dropped 5 bases and J dropped 3 bases, with 20 bases sitting between them. The CDR3 runs to 16 residues. Germline values: CDR1 SGHVS, CDR2 FQNEAQ. This chain's CDR3 is CASSPTIPRSYYEQYF. Here the CDR3 DNA reads TGTGCCAGCAGCCCAACAATCCCTAGAAGTTACTACGAGCAGTACTTC.

The sample holds one count of this clone. This chain uses TRBV5-1 with TRBJ2-1; perhaps TRBD2 as D (6 bases). The CDR3 covers 15 residues. V was pared by 0 bases and J by 11 bases, with 18 bases between. Germline V gene data show CDR1 as SGHRS and CDR2 as YFSETQ. CDR3: CASSLVPSAGRQQFF. Here the CDR3 DNA reads TGCGCCAGCAGCTTGGTTCCCTCGGCGGGACGACAGCAGTTCTTC.

The chain carries TRBV9 and TRBJ1-4; tentative D call: TRBD1 (5 bases). The CDR3 contains 14 residues. Between the trimmed V and J ends, which lost 4 bases and 0 bases, there was a span of 7 bases. Germline assignment: CDR1 SGDLS and CDR2 YYNGEE. CDR3 protein: CASSRQSTNEKLFF. The CDR3 nucleotides read TGTGCCAGCAGCAGACAGTCAACTAATGAAAAACTGTTTTTT.

J is TRBJ1-5 and V is TRBV2; D unresolved. With 4 bases removed from V and 0 bases from J, the gap between germline ends came to 10 bases. CDR3 length: 15 residues. CDR1 SNHLY and CDR2 FYNNEI come from the germline V gene. The CDR3 protein is CASSVGRYSNQPQHF. The CDR3, as DNA: TGTGCCAGCAGTGTCGGCAGATATAGCAATCAGCCCCAGCATTTT. The full variable domain, in which reference TRBV2 and TRBJ1-5 provide the parts outside the CDR3, is EPEVTQTPSHQVTQMGQEVILRCVPISNHLYFYWYRQILGQKVEFLVSFYNNEISEKSEIFDDQFSVERPDGSNFTLKIRSTKLEDSAMYFCASSVGRYSNQPQHFGDGTRLSIL.

The V gene is TRBV7-2, the J gene TRBJ2-3; no clear D gene. The germline CDR1 and CDR2 sequences are SGHTA and FQGNSA. The CDR3 length is 12 residues. V was trimmed by 7 bases and J by 2 bases, leaving 7 bases between them. This CDR3 reads CASTTLTDTQYF. The CDR3 DNA is TGTGCCAGCACCACACTCACAGATACGCAGTATTTT.

V usage is TRBV18 and J usage is TRBJ2-2, with 11 nucleotides matching TRBD1. With V trimmed by 4 bases and J by 1 base, 5 bases remained unmatched. Germline CDR1 is KGHSH and CDR2 is LQKENI. The CDR3 is 17 amino acids. The CDR3 spells CASSRQDRGRNTGELFF. CDR3 sequence (DNA): TGTGCCAGCTCACGTCAGGACAGGGGGCGGAACACCGGGGAGCTGTTTTTT.

The chain couples TRBV7-2 to TRBJ2-7; D is tentatively TRBD1 or TRBD2 (5 bases each). The V gene lost 6 bases and the J gene lost 2 bases, with 11 bases spanning the gap. Germline assignment: CDR1 SGHTA and CDR2 FQGNSA. The CDR3 extends over 13 amino acids. This chain's CDR3 is CASRSGAAYEQYF. The CDR3 DNA reads TGTGCCAGCAGGTCCGGGGCTGCCTACGAGCAGTACTTC.

CDR3 sequence (DNA): TGTGCCAGTAGTCGTGACAGGAGCCTTGGAAACACCATATATTTT. It translates to CASSRDRSLGNTIYF. The genes are TRBV19 and TRBJ1-3, with TRBD1 as a possible D gene (6 bases). Looked up from germline, CDR1 is LNHDA and CDR2 is SQIVND (reference sequence). The length of the CDR3 is 15 residues. Trimming cost V 5 bases and J 3 bases, with 14 bases left between them.

This chain connects TRBV5-4 to TRBJ2-7, with TRBD1 matching 7 bases. The junction had 8 bases not matched to a gene; V was cut back by 5 bases and J by 0 bases. Germline loops: CDR1 SGHNT, CDR2 YYREEE (reference sequence). The CDR3 totals 15 residues. CDR3 sequence (DNA): TGTGCCAGCAGAAGACAGGGTGAAAACTCCTACGAGCAGTACTTC. As protein: CASRRQGENSYEQYF.

The chain links TRBV6-9 to TRBJ2-2; perhaps TRBD2 as D (5 bases). With 10 bases removed from V and 1 base from J, the gap between germline ends came to 10 bases. Germline CDR1 and CDR2: MNHGY and SVAAGI. The CDR3 is 13 amino acids. CDR3 in amino acids: CAKFGKNTGELFF. The CDR3 nucleotides read TGTGCCAAGTTCGGGAAGAACACCGGGGAGCTGTTTTTT.

For this clone: Different DNA sequences within this sample yield the same CDR3. This rearrangement joins TRBV20-1 to TRBJ2-3; no firm D call. The CDR3 loop spans 11 amino acids. The ends were cut back, 5 bases at V and 4 bases at J, with 7 bases in the middle. Germline CDR1 reads DFQATT; CDR2 reads SNEGSKA (reference sequence). Written as DNA, the CDR3 is TGCAGTGCTCCTCGCTCAGATACGCAGTATTTT. It is translated as CSAPRSDTQYF.

The CDR3 reads CASSPRQGGTEAFF. CDR3 coding DNA: TGCGCCAGCAGCCCACGACAGGGCGGTACTGAAGCTTTCTTT. The genes are TRBV4-1 and TRBJ1-1, with 7 nucleotides matching TRBD1. The V segment lost 4 bases and the J segment 5 bases; nucleotides outside the gene matches: 7. Germline CDR1 reads MGHRA; CDR2 reads YSYEKL. CDR3 length: 14 residues.

This clone came up once. The chain couples TRBV28 to TRBJ1-2; D possibly corresponds to TRBD1 (6 bases). Germline CDR1 reads MDHEN; CDR2 reads SYDVKM. The CDR3 has 12 amino acids. Trimming removed 4 bases from V and 7 bases from J, with 10 bases in between. Here the CDR3 reads CASSYRELGYTF. In DNA form, the CDR3 reads TGTGCCAGCAGTTACAGGGAGCTTGGCTACACCTTC.

CDR3 region: CASSLEHSGRISYEQYF. In DNA, the CDR3 is TGTGCCAGCAGCTTAGAACATAGCGGGAGGATATCCTACGAGCAGTACTTC. The chain combines TRBV7-2 with TRBJ2-7, with TRBD2 matching over 10 bases. The ends lost 1 base at V and 1 base at J; junction bases unmatched: 7. The CDR3 length is 17 residues. Germline V CDR1 and CDR2: SGHTA, FQGNSA.

This rearrangement joins TRBV29-1 to TRBJ2-7; TRBD2 matches at 8 bases. Germline V gives CDR1 SQVTM, CDR2 ANQGSEA. V lost 4 bases and J lost 5; bases outside the gene matches: 7. CDR3 length: 13 residues. CDR3 region: CSVVSAGANEQYF. The CDR3 bases are TGCAGCGTTGTATCAGCGGGAGCCAACGAGCAGTACTTC.

The chain recombines TRBV28 with TRBJ1-2; TRBD1 agrees at 7 bases. This CDR3 is built from 15 residues. Germline V lookup: CDR1 MDHEN, CDR2 SYDVKM. V lost 6 bases to trimming and J lost 3 bases; unmatched junction nucleotides: 10. The CDR3 DNA is TGTGCCAGCAGGCTCCCGCAGGGGGGCGACTATGGCTACACCTTC. It codes for CASRLPQGGDYGYTF.

The chain joins TRBV27 to TRBJ2-1; D is tentatively TRBD1 or TRBD2 (5 bases each). Germline loops: CDR1 MNHEY, CDR2 SMNVEV (reference sequence). The V end lost 7 bases, the J end lost 3 bases, and 16 bases lay between the germline ends. The CDR3 totals 15 residues. The CDR3 coding sequence is TGTGCCAGCACCCCAGGGCGAGGGTACTACAATGAGCAGTTCTTC. Its translation is CASTPGRGYYNEQFF.

The V gene is TRBV10-3, the J gene TRBJ1-2, with D perhaps TRBD1 (5 bases). This CDR3 comprises 14 residues. Germline assignment: CDR1 ENHRY and CDR2 SYGVKD. The V end was cut by 4 bases, the J end by 2 bases, with 11 bases between. For the CDR3, the DNA is TGTGCCATCAGTGGTGAGGGGAAGAACTATGGCTACACCTTC. Amino acids: CAISGEGKNYGYTF.

The genes are TRBV18 and TRBJ2-6; the match to TRBD1 covers 9 bases. Germline V gene data show CDR1 as KGHSH and CDR2 as LQKENI. The CDR3 spans 13 residues. Losses at the gene ends were 5 bases for V and 11 bases for J; bases not matched to a gene: 4. CDR3 protein: CASSSWTGDVLTF. CDR3 DNA: TGTGCCAGCTCATCGTGGACAGGGGACGTCCTGACTTTC.